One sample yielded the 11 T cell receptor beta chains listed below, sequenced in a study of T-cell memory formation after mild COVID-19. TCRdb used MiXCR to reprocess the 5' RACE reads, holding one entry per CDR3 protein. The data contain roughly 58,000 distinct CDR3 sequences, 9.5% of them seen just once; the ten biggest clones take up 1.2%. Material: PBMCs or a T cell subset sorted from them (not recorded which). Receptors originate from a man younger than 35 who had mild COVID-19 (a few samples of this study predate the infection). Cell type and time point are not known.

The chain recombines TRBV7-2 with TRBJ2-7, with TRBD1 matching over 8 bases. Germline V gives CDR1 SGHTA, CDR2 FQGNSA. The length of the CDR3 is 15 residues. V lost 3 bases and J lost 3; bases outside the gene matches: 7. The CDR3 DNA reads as TGTGCCAGCAGCTTGTCGGGACAGGACTTCTACGAGCAGTACTTC. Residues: CASSLSGQDFYEQYF.

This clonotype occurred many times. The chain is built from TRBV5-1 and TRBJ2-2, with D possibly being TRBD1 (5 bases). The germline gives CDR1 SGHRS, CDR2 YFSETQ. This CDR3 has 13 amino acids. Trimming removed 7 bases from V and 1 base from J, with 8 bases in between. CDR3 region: CASHGQNTGELFF. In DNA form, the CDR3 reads TGCGCCAGCCATGGACAGAACACCGGGGAGCTGTTTTTT.

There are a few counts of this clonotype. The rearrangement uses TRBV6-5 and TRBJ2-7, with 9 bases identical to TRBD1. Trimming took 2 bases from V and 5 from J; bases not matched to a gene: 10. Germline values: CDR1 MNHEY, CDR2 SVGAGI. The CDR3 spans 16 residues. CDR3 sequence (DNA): TGTGCCAGCAGTTACAACTCGGGGACAGGGATGAACGAGCAGTACTTC. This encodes CASSYNSGTGMNEQYF.

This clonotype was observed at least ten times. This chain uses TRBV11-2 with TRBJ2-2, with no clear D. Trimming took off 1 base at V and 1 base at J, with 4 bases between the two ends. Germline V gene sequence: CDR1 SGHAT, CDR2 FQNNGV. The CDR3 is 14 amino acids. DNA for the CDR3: TGTGCCAGCAGCTTAGTGAGGAACACCGGGGAGCTGTTTTTT. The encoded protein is CASSLVRNTGELFF.

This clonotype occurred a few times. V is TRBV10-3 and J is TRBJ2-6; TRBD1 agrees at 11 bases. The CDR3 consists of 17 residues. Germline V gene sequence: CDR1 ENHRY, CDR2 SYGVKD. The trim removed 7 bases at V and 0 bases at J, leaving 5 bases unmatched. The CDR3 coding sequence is TGTGCCATCAAAGGACAGGGGGCGCCCTCTGGGGCCAACGTCCTGACTTTC. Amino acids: CAIKGQGAPSGANVLTF.

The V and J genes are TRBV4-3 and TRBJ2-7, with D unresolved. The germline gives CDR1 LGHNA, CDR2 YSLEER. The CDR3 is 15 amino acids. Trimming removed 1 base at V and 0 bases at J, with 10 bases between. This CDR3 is CASSQVTDSSYEQYV. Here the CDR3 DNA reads TGCGCCAGCAGCCAAGTAACAGATAGCTCCTACGAGCAGTACGTC.

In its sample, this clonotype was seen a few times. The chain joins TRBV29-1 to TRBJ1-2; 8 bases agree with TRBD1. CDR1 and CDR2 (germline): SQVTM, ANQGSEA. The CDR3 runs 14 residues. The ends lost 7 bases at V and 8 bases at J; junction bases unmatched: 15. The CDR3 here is CSAQKSGGRVGYTF. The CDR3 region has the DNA TGCAGCGCGCAGAAGTCAGGGGGCAGAGTGGGCTACACCTTC.

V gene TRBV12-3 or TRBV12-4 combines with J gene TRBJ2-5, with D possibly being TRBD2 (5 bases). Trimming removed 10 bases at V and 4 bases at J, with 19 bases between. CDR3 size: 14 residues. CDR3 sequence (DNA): TGTGCCACCTCCTCCGGGATAGTGACAGAGACCCAGTACTTC. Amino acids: CATSSGIVTETQYF.

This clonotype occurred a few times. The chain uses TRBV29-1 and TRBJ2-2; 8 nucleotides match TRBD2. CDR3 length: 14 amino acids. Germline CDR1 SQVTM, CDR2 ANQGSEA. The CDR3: CSVRSGGASGELFF. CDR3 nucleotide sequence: TGCAGTGTGAGAAGCGGGGGCGCGTCCGGGGAGCTGTTTTTT.

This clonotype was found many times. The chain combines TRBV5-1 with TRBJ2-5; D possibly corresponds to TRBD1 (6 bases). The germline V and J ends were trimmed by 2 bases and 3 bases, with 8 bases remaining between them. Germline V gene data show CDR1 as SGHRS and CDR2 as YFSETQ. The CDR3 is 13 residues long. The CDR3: CASSLPGEETQYF. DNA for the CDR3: TGCGCCAGCAGCTTACCAGGGGAAGAGACCCAGTACTTC.

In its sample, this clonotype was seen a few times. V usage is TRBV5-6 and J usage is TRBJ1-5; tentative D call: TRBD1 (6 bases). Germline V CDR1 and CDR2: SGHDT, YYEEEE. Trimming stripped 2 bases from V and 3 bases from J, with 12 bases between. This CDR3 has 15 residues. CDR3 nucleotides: TGTGCCAGCAGCTTAGGGCAGGGGAACAATCAGCCCCAGCATTTT. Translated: CASSLGQGNNQPQHF.